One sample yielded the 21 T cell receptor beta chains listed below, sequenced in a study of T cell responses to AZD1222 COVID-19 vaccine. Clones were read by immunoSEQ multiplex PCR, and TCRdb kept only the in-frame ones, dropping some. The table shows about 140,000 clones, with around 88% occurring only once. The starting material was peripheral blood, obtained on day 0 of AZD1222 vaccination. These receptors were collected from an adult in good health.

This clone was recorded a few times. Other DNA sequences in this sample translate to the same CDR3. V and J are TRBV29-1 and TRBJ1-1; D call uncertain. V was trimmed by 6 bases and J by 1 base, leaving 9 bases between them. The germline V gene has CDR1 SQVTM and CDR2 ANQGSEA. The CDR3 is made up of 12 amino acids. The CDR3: CSVVPGNTEAFF. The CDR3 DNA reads TGCAGCGTCGTCCCGGGGAACACTGAAGCTTTCTTT.

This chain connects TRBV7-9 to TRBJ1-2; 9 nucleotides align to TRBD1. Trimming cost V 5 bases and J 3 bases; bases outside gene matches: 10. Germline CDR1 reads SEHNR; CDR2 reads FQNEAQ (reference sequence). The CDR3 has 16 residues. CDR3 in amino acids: CASSVTGGGPHYGYTF. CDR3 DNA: TGTGCCAGCAGCGTAACAGGGGGCGGCCCCCACTATGGCTACACCTTC.

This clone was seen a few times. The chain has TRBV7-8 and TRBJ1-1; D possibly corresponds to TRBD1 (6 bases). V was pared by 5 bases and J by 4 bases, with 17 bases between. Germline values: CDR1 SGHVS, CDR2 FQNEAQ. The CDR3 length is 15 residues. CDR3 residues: CASSPQQGAATEAFF. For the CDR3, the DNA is TGTGCCAGCAGCCCCCAACAGGGAGCGGCCACTGAAGCTTTCTTT.

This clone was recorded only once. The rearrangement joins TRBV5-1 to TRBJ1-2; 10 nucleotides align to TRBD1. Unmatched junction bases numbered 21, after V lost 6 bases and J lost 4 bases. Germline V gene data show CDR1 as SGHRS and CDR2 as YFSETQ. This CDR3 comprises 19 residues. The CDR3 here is CASNPIGRDRGFTLYGYTF. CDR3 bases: TGCGCCAGCAACCCCATAGGCCGGGACAGGGGATTCACGCTCTATGGCTACACCTTC.

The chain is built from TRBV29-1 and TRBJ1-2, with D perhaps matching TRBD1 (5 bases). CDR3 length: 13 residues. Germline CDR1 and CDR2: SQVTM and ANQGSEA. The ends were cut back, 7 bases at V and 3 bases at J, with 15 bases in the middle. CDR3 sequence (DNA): TGCAGCGCCCCGGTTGGGGCAGACTATGGCTACACCTTC. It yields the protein CSAPVGADYGYTF.

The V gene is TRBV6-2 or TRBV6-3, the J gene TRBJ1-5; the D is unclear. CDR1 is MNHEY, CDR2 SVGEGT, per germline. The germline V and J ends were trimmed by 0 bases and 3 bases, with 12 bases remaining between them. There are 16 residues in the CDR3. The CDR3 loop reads CASSYSFVLLNQPQHF. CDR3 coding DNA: TGTGCCAGCAGTTACTCGTTCGTTCTGCTCAATCAGCCCCAGCATTTT.

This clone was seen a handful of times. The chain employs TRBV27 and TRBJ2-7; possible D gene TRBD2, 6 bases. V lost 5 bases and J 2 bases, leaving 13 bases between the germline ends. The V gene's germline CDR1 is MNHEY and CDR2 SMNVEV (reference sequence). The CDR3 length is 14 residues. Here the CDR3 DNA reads TGTGCCAGCAGTGGGACTCTTACGGCCTACGAGCAGTACTTC. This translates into CASSGTLTAYEQYF.

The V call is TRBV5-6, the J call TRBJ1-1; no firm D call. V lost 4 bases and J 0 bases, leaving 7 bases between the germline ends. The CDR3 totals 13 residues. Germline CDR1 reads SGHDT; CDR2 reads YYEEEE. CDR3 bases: TGTGCCAGCAGCCCAGTAATGAACACTGAAGCTTTCTTT. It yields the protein CASSPVMNTEAFF.

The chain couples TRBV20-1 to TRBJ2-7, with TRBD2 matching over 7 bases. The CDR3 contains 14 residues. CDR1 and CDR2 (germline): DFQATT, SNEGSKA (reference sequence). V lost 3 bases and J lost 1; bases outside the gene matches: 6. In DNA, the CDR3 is TGCAGTGCTAGTTTGGGAGGGCGGTCCTACGAGCAGTACTTC. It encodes CSASLGGRSYEQYF.

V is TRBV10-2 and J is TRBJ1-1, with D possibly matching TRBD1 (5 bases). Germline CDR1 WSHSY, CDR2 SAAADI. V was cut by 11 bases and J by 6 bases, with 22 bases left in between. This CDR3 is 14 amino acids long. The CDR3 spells CAGIRGASRPEAFF. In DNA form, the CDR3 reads TGCGCCGGAATTCGCGGGGCATCTCGGCCTGAAGCTTTCTTT.

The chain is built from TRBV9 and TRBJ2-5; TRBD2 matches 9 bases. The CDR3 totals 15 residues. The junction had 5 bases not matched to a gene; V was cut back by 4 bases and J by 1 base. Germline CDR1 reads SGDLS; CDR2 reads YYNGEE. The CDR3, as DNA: TGTGCCAGCAGCCCGTCGACTAGCGGCCAAGAGACCCAGTACTTC. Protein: CASSPSTSGQETQYF.

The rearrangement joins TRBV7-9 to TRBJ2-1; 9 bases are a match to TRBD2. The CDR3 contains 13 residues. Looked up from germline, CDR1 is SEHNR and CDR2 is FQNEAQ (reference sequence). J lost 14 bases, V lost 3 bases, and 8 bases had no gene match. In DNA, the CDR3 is TGTGCCAGCAGCTTGGCTAGCGGGATCTTTGAGTTCTTC. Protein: CASSLASGIFEFF.

The CDR3 region is CASSVGTPMRNTIYF. CDR3 coding DNA: TGTGCCAGTAGTGTCGGGACACCTATGAGAAACACCATATATTTT. The gene calls are TRBV19 and TRBJ1-3; TRBD1 might be the D (6 bases). The ends were cut back, 5 bases at V and 5 bases at J, with 16 bases in the middle. Germline CDR1 is LNHDA and CDR2 is SQIVND (reference sequence). CDR3 length: 15 residues.

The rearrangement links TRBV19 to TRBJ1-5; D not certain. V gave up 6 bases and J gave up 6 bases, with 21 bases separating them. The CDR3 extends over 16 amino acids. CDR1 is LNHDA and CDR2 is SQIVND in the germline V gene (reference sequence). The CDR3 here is CASSSITVGEGQPQHF. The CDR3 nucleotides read TGTGCCAGTAGCTCAATTACCGTGGGAGAGGGTCAGCCCCAGCATTTT.

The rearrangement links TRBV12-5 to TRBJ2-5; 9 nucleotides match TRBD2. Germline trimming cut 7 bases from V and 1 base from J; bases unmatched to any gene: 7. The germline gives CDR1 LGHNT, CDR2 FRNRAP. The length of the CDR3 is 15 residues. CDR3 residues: CASARGGVGQETQYF. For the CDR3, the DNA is TGTGCTAGTGCCCGCGGGGGGGTCGGCCAAGAGACCCAGTACTTC.

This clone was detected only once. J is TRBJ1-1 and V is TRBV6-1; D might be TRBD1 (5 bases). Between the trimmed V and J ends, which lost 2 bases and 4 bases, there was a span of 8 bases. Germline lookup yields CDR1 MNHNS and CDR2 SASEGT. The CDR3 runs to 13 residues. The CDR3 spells CASSESGGTEAFF. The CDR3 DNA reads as TGTGCCAGCAGTGAATCTGGGGGCACTGAAGCTTTCTTT.

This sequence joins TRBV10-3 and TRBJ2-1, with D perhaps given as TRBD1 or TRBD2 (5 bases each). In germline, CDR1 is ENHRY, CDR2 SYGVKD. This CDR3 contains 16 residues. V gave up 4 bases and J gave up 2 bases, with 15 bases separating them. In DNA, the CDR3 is TGTGCCATCAGTGCTTCCGGGGCCGGGCCCTACAATGAGCAGTTCTTC. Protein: CAISASGAGPYNEQFF.

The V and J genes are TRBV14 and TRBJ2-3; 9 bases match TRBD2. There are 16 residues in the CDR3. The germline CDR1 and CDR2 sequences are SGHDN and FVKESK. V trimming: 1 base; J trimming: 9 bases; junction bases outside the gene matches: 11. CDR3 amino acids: CASSQGQLAGGGTQYF. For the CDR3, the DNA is TGTGCCAGCAGCCAAGGCCAACTGGCGGGAGGGGGCACGCAGTATTTT.

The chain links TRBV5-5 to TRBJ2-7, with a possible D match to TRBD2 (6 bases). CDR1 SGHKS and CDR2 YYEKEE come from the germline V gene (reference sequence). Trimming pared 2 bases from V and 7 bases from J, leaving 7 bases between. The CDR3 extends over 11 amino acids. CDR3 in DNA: TGTGCCAGCAGCTTTGGAGGGGAGCAGTACTTC. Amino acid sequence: CASSFGGEQYF.

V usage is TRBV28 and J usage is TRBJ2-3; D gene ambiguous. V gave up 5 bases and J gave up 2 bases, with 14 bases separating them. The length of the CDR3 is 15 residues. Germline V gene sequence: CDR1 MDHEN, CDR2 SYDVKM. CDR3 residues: CASSRAKNPTDTQYF. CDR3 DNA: TGTGCCAGCAGTAGAGCAAAGAACCCCACAGATACGCAGTATTTT.

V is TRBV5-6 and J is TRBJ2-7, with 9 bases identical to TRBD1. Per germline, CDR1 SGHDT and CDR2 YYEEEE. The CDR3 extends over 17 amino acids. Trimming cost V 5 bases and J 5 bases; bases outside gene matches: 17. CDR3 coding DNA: TGTGCCAGCAGTCATGTAGGTTTCGGACAGGGGAGGGACGAGCAGTACTTC. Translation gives CASSHVGFGQGRDEQYF.